Listed below are T cell receptor beta chains from one sample, sequenced in a study of T cell changes during pregnancy in multiple sclerosis. The data were produced by immunoSEQ multiplex PCR, yet TCRdb's version contains in-frame clones alone and is incomplete. This sample has about 71,000 clones, with 90% to 95% found just once. The sample in question was CD8+ T cells from peripheral blood mononuclear cells, obtained before pregnancy. Source of these receptors: a female donor with multiple sclerosis, enrolled in a pregnancy study. CDR3s include the opening cysteine and the closing phenylalanine or tryptophan. The D gene is left open where the match is weak. The size of a clone is reported for some rows only, either as once, few or many, or as a class for expanded clones.

TRBD1	TRBV14	-	TRBJ1-1	CASSSTGGYTEAFF	TGTGCCAGCAGTTCCACAGGGGGATACACTGAAGCTTTCTTT
TRBD1	TRBV5-1	few	TRBJ1-5	CASSPGQFSNQPQHF	TGCGCCAGCAGCCCGGGACAGTTTAGCAATCAGCCCCAGCATTTT
-	TRBV2	few	TRBJ2-7	CASTPTDSYEQYF	TGTGCCAGCACCCCAACTGATTCCTACGAGCAGTACTTC
TRBD1	TRBV5-1	-	TRBJ2-3	CASSLIGTVTDTQYF	TGCGCCAGCAGCTTGATAGGGACAGTCACAGATACGCAGTATTTT
TRBD1	TRBV6-4	-	TRBJ2-2	CASSDAGTGIVGELFF	TGTGCCAGCAGTGACGCCGGGACAGGGATTGTCGGGGAGCTGTTTTTT
TRBD1	TRBV27	once	TRBJ2-7	CASSLSGTGTYEQYF	TGTGCCAGCAGCCTCTCCGGGACAGGGACCTACGAGCAGTACTTC
-	TRBV6-6	once	TRBJ1-2	CASSDKGEGQEGYTF	TGTGCCAGCAGTGACAAAGGGGAGGGTCAAGAGGGCTACACCTTC
TRBD1	TRBV19	-	TRBJ2-3	CASRQGVEGGNTQYF	TGTGCCAGTAGACAGGGGGTCGAGGGAGGTAATACGCAGTATTTT
TRBD1	TRBV11-2	once	TRBJ2-7	CASSFGQGIPEQYF	TGTGCCAGCAGCTTTGGACAGGGGATACCCGAGCAGTACTTC
TRBD2	TRBV7-7	-	TRBJ2-1	CASSLHPRSYGAGQSNEQFF	TGTGCTAGCAGCTTACACCCTCGCAGCTACGGAGCGGGGCAAAGCAATGAGCAGTTCTTC
TRBD1	TRBV6-1	-	TRBJ1-1	CASSAPGGKAFF	TGTGCCAGCAGTGCCCCAGGGGGCAAGGCTTTCTTT
TRBD2	TRBV5-6	-	TRBJ2-3	CASRIGGDDTQYF	TGTGCCAGCAGGATTGGGGGGGACGATACGCAGTATTTT
-	TRBV11-1	-	TRBJ2-7	CASSSFVYEQYF	TGTGCCAGCAGCTCTTTCGTCTACGAGCAGTACTTC
-	TRBV18	-	TRBJ1-2	CASSPGTRYGYTF	TGTGCCAGCTCACCAGGGACACGTTATGGCTACACCTTC
TRBD1	TRBV5-1	-	TRBJ2-1	CASSLGQGARDEQFF	TGCGCCAGCAGCTTAGGACAGGGGGCGAGGGATGAGCAGTTCTTC
TRBD2	TRBV6-5	-	TRBJ2-3	CASRSGGPVDTQYF	TGTGCCAGCAGAAGCGGGGGGCCCGTAGATACGCAGTATTTT
TRBD2	TRBV5-1	-	TRBJ2-1	CASSLAPSGGLDEQFF	TGCGCCAGCAGCTTGGCTCCGAGCGGGGGGTTGGATGAGCAGTTCTTC
-	TRBV9	once	TRBJ1-1	CASSPQGGPTEAFF	TGTGCCAGCAGCCCCCAAGGAGGGCCGACTGAAGCTTTCTTT
-	TRBV5-6	-	TRBJ1-1	CASSLVVWHRAGGWTEAFF	TGTGCCAGCAGCTTGGTTGTCTGGCACAGGGCGGGCGGGTGGACTGAAGCTTTCTTT
-	TRBV18	-	TRBJ2-7	CASSPTGDYEQYF	TGTGCCAGCTCCCCAACAGGTGACTACGAGCAGTACTTC
TRBD1	TRBV7-9	-	TRBJ2-5	CASSEDRHQETQYF	TGTGCCAGCAGCGAGGACAGGCACCAAGAGACCCAGTACTTC
-	TRBV5-1	few	TRBJ1-1	CASSLAYRVTEAFF	TGCGCCAGCAGCTTGGCGTACAGGGTTACTGAAGCTTTCTTT
TRBD2	TRBV7-7	-	TRBJ2-1	CASSPGLDLTDEQFF	TGTGCTAGCAGCCCAGGACTAGATCTGACCGATGAGCAGTTCTTC
-	TRBV7-3	-	TRBJ1-1	CASSPDHRGMDEAFF	TGTGCCAGCAGCCCCGACCACAGAGGGATGGATGAAGCTTTCTTT
TRBD1	TRBV7-2	-	TRBJ2-1	CASSSPDRNNEQFF	TGTGCCAGCAGCTCCCCGGACAGGAACAATGAGCAGTTCTTC
TRBD1	TRBV4-1	-	TRBJ1-3	CASSPLDRQGGNTIYF	TGCGCCAGCAGCCCATTGGACAGGCAGGGTGGAAACACCATATATTTT
TRBD1	TRBV9	-	TRBJ2-3	CASSSPQRGPNLHSTDTQYF	TGTGCCAGCAGCTCCCCGCAGAGGGGGCCAAACCTCCATAGCACAGATACGCAGTATTTT
TRBD1	TRBV7-6	-	TRBJ2-7	CASSSTPRAGTGGSYEQYF	TGTGCCAGCAGCTCTACCCCCCGAGCCGGGACAGGGGGCTCCTACGAGCAGTACTTC
-	TRBV9	-	TRBJ2-2	CASTGTGELFF	TGTGCCAGCACGGGGACCGGGGAGCTGTTTTTT
TRBD1	TRBV27	-	TRBJ1-1	CASSPWTGGERAFF	TGTGCCAGCAGTCCGTGGACAGGGGGAGAGCGAGCTTTCTTT
-	TRBV2	-	TRBJ1-1	CASSRGGDPEAFF	TGTGCCAGCAGCAGAGGAGGTGACCCCGAAGCTTTCTTT
-	TRBV11-3	once	TRBJ2-1	CASSLTTFWGDEQFF	TGTGCCAGCAGCCTAACTACTTTTTGGGGCGATGAGCAGTTCTTC
TRBD2	TRBV7-9	-	TRBJ2-1	CASSPAQGLDNEQFF	TGTGCCAGCAGCCCAGCGCAGGGACTAGATAATGAGCAGTTCTTC
-	TRBV9	-	TRBJ2-2	CASSGAMSPGELFF	TGTGCCAGCAGCGGAGCGATGAGCCCCGGGGAGCTGTTTTTT
-	TRBV4-1	once	TRBJ1-1	CASSQSGLPNTEAFF	TGCGCCAGCAGCCAGTCGGGACTTCCGAACACTGAAGCTTTCTTT
-	TRBV7-7	-	TRBJ2-3	CASSLGSADTQYF	TGTGCTAGCAGCTTAGGTAGTGCAGATACGCAGTATTTT
TRBD2	TRBV11-2	-	TRBJ2-7	CASSLGRAGAYEQYF	TGTGCCAGCAGCTTAGGTCGAGCGGGGGCCTACGAGCAGTACTTC
TRBD1	TRBV6-5	-	TRBJ1-1	CASSYFTGGTEAFF	TGTGCCAGCAGTTACTTTACAGGGGGCACTGAAGCTTTCTTT
-	TRBV27	-	TRBJ2-3	CASSLTDTTDTQYF	TGTGCCAGCAGTCTCACCGACACCACAGATACGCAGTATTTT
TRBD2	TRBV19	-	TRBJ2-5	CASSPYLAGEETQYF	TGTGCCAGTAGTCCCTATCTAGCGGGTGAAGAGACCCAGTACTTC
TRBD2	TRBV29-1	-	TRBJ2-2	CSGASGVLANTGELFF	TGCAGCGGGGCTAGCGGGGTGCTAGCGAACACCGGGGAGCTGTTTTTT
TRBD1	TRBV11-2	-	TRBJ2-5	CASSLVGQGALETQYF	TGTGCCAGCAGCTTAGTAGGACAGGGGGCTTTAGAGACCCAGTACTTC
TRBD2	TRBV6-4	-	TRBJ2-1	CASSWKASGVDEQFF	TGTGCCAGCAGTTGGAAGGCTAGCGGGGTCGATGAGCAGTTCTTC
-	TRBV28	-	TRBJ2-2	CASRETGHTGELFF	TGTGCCAGCAGGGAGACAGGTCACACCGGGGAGCTGTTTTTT
TRBD2	TRBV27	-	TRBJ2-3	CASSTLAGFPDTQYF	TGTGCCAGCAGTACGTTAGCGGGGTTTCCAGATACGCAGTATTTT
-	TRBV13	-	TRBJ1-1	CASSPGMLLSMNTEAFF	TGTGCCAGCAGCCCGGGGATGCTTTTGAGTATGAACACTGAAGCTTTCTTT
-	TRBV25-1	-	TRBJ2-7	CASSDGASATYEQYF	TGTGCCAGCAGTGATGGAGCTTCTGCGACCTACGAGCAGTACTTC
-	TRBV6-6	-	TRBJ2-7	CASIKNDGRGPYEQYF	TGTGCCAGCATTAAAAACGACGGGAGAGGTCCCTACGAGCAGTACTTC
-	TRBV27	once	TRBJ2-1	CASSLLSKGGAAFEQFF	TGTGCCAGCAGTTTACTGAGTAAGGGGGGGGCTGCGTTTGAGCAGTTCTTC
-	TRBV28	-	TRBJ1-6	CASSLSPDGGNSPLHF	TGTGCCAGCAGTTTAAGCCCGGACGGGGGGAATTCACCCCTCCACTTT